This is a list of T cell receptor beta chains from one sample in a study of naive and memory T cell subsets. MiXCR, run by TCRdb on the UMI-ligation and nested PCR reads, gives a single entry per CDR3 protein. In the table there are some 82,000 distinct CDR3 sequences, approximately 10% of which are singletons. Sequenced material: naive CD4+ T cells from blood. These receptor sequences come from a human donor in good health. The CDR3 runs from the conserved cysteine through the conserved F or W. D genes are given only for firm matches. The size entry is marked missing in some rows and otherwise reads once, few, many or a size class.

j_call	clone_size	d_call	v_call	cdr3_nt	cdr3_aa
TRBJ2-7	-	-	TRBV4-3	TGCGCCAGCAGCCAATTACTCGGGGGCGGATACGAGCAGTACTTC	CASSQLLGGGYEQYF
TRBJ2-1	-	TRBD2	TRBV18	TGTGCCAGCTCACCCCTCCCCGGCGGGGGGAGCTCCTACAATGAGCAGTTCTTC	CASSPLPGGGSSYNEQFF
TRBJ2-2	-	TRBD1	TRBV12-3/TRBV12-4	TGTGCCAGCAGCCAAGACAGGGCGAACACCGGGGAGCTGTTTTTT	CASSQDRANTGELFF
TRBJ2-7	many	TRBD2	TRBV19	TGTGCCACTGGCGGGGGGACCTACGAGCAGTACTTC	CATGGGTYEQYF
TRBJ2-4	-	TRBD2	TRBV7-2	TGTGCCAGCAGCTCTTTCACTAGCGGGGCCGCTATAATAAAAGCCAAAAACATTCAGTACTTC	CASSSFTSGAAIIKAKNIQYF
TRBJ1-1	-	-	TRBV6-1	TGTGCCAGCAGTGCAACCCCACGGAATGAAGCTTTCTTT	CASSATPRNEAFF
TRBJ2-1	-	TRBD2	TRBV14	TGTGCCAGCAGCCAAGTCGGGGTCAGCGGGAGAGGAGGGGCACGGGAGCAGTTCTTC	CASSQVGVSGRGGAREQFF
TRBJ1-1	few	-	TRBV30	TGTGCCTGGAGTCTGAGTCTTGAAGCTTTCTTT	CAWSLSLEAFF
TRBJ2-1	-	TRBD2	TRBV7-9	TGTGCCAGCAGCCCCAGACTAGCGGAGATCTACAATGAGCAGTTCTTC	CASSPRLAEIYNEQFF
TRBJ1-5	-	-	TRBV19	TGTGCCAGTAGTACCCTCCCGGGACAAAGCAATCAGCCCCAGCATTTT	CASSTLPGQSNQPQHF
TRBJ2-7	few	-	TRBV3-1	TGTGCCAGCAGCCAGGCGCCACGCCCTCCCGATAAGGACGAGCAGTACTTC	CASSQAPRPPDKDEQYF
TRBJ2-7	many	TRBD1	TRBV4-2	TGTGCCAGCAGCCAAGATACTGACAGGGGCATCCTCGAGCAGTACTTC	CASSQDTDRGILEQYF
TRBJ2-7	few	-	TRBV3-1	TGTGCCAGCAGCCAAGATCTTCGGGACCGACTGACCTACGAGCAGTACTTC	CASSQDLRDRLTYEQYF
TRBJ2-7	few	-	TRBV12-3/TRBV12-4	TGTGCCAGCAGTTTGTTTGGGCGCGAGCAGTACTTC	CASSLFGREQYF
TRBJ2-1	many	-	TRBV18	TGTGCCAGCTCACCCCGCTGGGATCAGGGCAATGAGCAGTTCTTC	CASSPRWDQGNEQFF
TRBJ1-1	many	TRBD1	TRBV5-5	TGTGCCAGCAGCGTACTCACACAGGGGGCTAGGTCATTGAAAGCTTTCTTT	CASSVLTQGARSLKAFF
TRBJ1-5	few	-	TRBV7-2	TGTGCCAGCAGCTTAGAGGCAGGGACCCATCAGCCCCAGCATTTT	CASSLEAGTHQPQHF
TRBJ1-6	few	-	TRBV14	TGTGCCAGCAGCCAAGCCCAGGGGCAAAATTCACCCCTCCACTTT	CASSQAQGQNSPLHF
TRBJ2-5	few	-	TRBV20-1	TGCAGTGCTAACCTAGCAGAGACCCAGTACTTC	CSANLAETQYF
TRBJ2-1	many	-	TRBV28	TGTGCCAGCAGTTTAGGGGGGGCTTCCTACAATGAGCAGTTCTTC	CASSLGGASYNEQFF
TRBJ2-2	-	TRBD2	TRBV4-3	TGCGCCAGCAGCCAAGAGACTAGCGGGAGAGGTGTCGCCGGGGAGCTGTTTTTT	CASSQETSGRGVAGELFF
TRBJ2-7	-	TRBD2	TRBV25-1	TGTGCCAGCAGTGAATTGGGCGGGGGGATATACGAGCAGTACTTC	CASSELGGGIYEQYF
TRBJ1-4	-	TRBD1	TRBV5-5	TGTGCCAGCAGCTCCCGCCCACAGGGGACTAATGAAAAACTGTTTTTT	CASSSRPQGTNEKLFF
TRBJ1-2	-	-	TRBV12-3/TRBV12-4	TGTGCCAGCAGCCGTGACAGAAGTTCGCCAAGCTATGGCTACACCTTC	CASSRDRSSPSYGYTF
TRBJ1-2	many	-	TRBV12-3/TRBV12-4	TGTGCCAGCATCCGACGTGACAGAACTAACTATGGCTACACCTTC	CASIRRDRTNYGYTF
TRBJ2-1	once	-	TRBV29-1	TGCAGCGTTGAAGAGGACGGGGTATTTGGTAATGAGCAGTTCTTC	CSVEEDGVFGNEQFF
TRBJ1-6	-	-	TRBV5-4	TGTGCCAGCAGCTCGGAGACAGTCAATAATTCACCCCTCCACTTT	CASSSETVNNSPLHF
TRBJ2-6	-	-	TRBV28	TGTGCCAGCAGTTCCTGGGAGGGGGTTGGGGCCAACGTCCTGACTTTC	CASSSWEGVGANVLTF
TRBJ1-6	-	TRBD1	TRBV7-9	TGTGCCAGCAGCTTATGGGGACAGGGGGACGAGGCACCCCTCCACTTT	CASSLWGQGDEAPLHF
TRBJ2-3	-	TRBD2	TRBV7-2	TGTGCCAGCAGTTCCAGCGGGATGCTTGATACGCAGTATTTT	CASSSSGMLDTQYF
TRBJ2-7	many	TRBD1	TRBV5-1	TGCGCCAGCAGCACAGGACAGGTCTACGAGCAGTACTTC	CASSTGQVYEQYF
TRBJ2-7	many	-	TRBV29-1	TGCAGCGTCGGTCGGGGAGGGGAGACAGGAACCAAACAGTACTTC	CSVGRGGETGTKQYF
TRBJ2-3	-	-	TRBV12-3/TRBV12-4	TGTGCCATCGGAGACGAGAACTCCTTATCCACAGATACGCAGTATTTT	CAIGDENSLSTDTQYF
TRBJ2-3	few	-	TRBV7-8	TGTGCCAGCAGCGCTTACCCTCAGGGGTTGGAAGATACGCAGTATTTT	CASSAYPQGLEDTQYF
TRBJ2-7	many	TRBD1	TRBV10-3	TGTGCCATCAGCGGCTGGGACAGGGTTCAAGGCGAGCAGTACTTC	CAISGWDRVQGEQYF
TRBJ2-7	few	TRBD1	TRBV6-2/TRBV6-3	TGTGCCATCTCCCAGGGGGTCTACGAGCAGTACTTC	CAISQGVYEQYF
TRBJ2-5	-	-	TRBV5-1	TGCGCCAGCAGCCCCTCCGGGACCGCCGGGGGGACCCAGTACTTC	CASSPSGTAGGTQYF
TRBJ2-7	-	TRBD1	TRBV29-1	TGCAGCGTGGCCGGGACAGGTTACGAGCAGTACTTC	CSVAGTGYEQYF
TRBJ2-6	-	-	TRBV7-3	TGTGCCAGCAGCCCGGGGGCCTCTGGGGCCAACGTCCTGACTTTC	CASSPGASGANVLTF
TRBJ2-7	-	TRBD1	TRBV7-2	TGTGCCAGCAGCGTATCCCGGGACAGCCCCTACGAGCAGTACTTC	CASSVSRDSPYEQYF
TRBJ1-2	-	-	TRBV7-9	TGTGCCAGCAGCTTAGCCCCAGGATACCCCTCTGGCTACACCTTC	CASSLAPGYPSGYTF
TRBJ1-1	few	TRBD1	TRBV18	TGTGCCAGCTCACCTCTAGGGCAGGGGGCTCCGAACACTGAAGCTTTCTTT	CASSPLGQGAPNTEAFF
TRBJ2-4	-	TRBD2	TRBV6-5	TGTGCCAGCGAGCGGGAAGGGGAGAACATTCAGTACTTC	CASEREGENIQYF
TRBJ1-1	many	-	TRBV7-3	TGTGCCAGCAGCCTGGGCCAGAACACTGAAGCTTTCTTT	CASSLGQNTEAFF
TRBJ2-1	many	TRBD2	TRBV7-6	TGTGCCAGCAGCTTACGAAGCGGGAGGGTCAATGAGCAGTTCTTC	CASSLRSGRVNEQFF
TRBJ1-2	few	TRBD1	TRBV6-2/TRBV6-3	TGTGCCAGCGCAAGGGACAGGGTTGCCTATGGCTACACCTTC	CASARDRVAYGYTF
TRBJ2-7	-	TRBD1	TRBV20-1	TGCAGTGCTAGGTTAGACAGGGGAACCTACGAGCAGTACTTC	CSARLDRGTYEQYF
TRBJ2-1	-	-	TRBV5-1	TGCGCCAGCAGCGATCTGGACGTCCACAATGAGCAGTTCTTC	CASSDLDVHNEQFF
TRBJ2-7	few	-	TRBV10-3	TGTGCCATCAGTGATTGGGTCGAATCCTACGAGCAGTACTTC	CAISDWVESYEQYF
TRBJ2-3	-	-	TRBV21-1	TGTGCCAGCAGCAAATGGGACTCGGGCCACCCAGATACGCAGTATTTT	CASSKWDSGHPDTQYF
TRBJ1-1	few	-	TRBV7-9	TGTGCCAGCAGCCCACAGGGTACTGAAGCTTTCTTT	CASSPQGTEAFF
TRBJ2-4	few	-	TRBV7-9	TGTGCCAGCCGGGCCGGAGACATTCAGTACTTC	CASRAGDIQYF
TRBJ2-1	few	TRBD1	TRBV20-1	TGCAGTGCTCGCAGCCGGGACAGGGGAGAGTTCGATGAGCAGTTCTTC	CSARSRDRGEFDEQFF
TRBJ2-5	few	-	TRBV29-1	TGCAGCGTTGAAGTAGAGACCCAGTACTTC	CSVEVETQYF
TRBJ2-1	-	TRBD1	TRBV12-3/TRBV12-4	TGTGCCAGCAGTCTCGTGACAGGGACGGTAGGCAATGAGCAGTTCTTC	CASSLVTGTVGNEQFF
TRBJ1-1	many	-	TRBV20-1	TGCAGTGCTAGGTTTTCGGGGGCGAACACTGAAGCTTTCTTT	CSARFSGANTEAFF
TRBJ2-1	-	TRBD2	TRBV3-1	TGTGCCAGCAGCCAAGTGGGGCTACTAGCGGGGAACAATGAGCAGTTCTTC	CASSQVGLLAGNNEQFF
TRBJ2-2	many	TRBD2	TRBV19	TGTGCCAGTAGTATGCGGGGGAAGGTTAGCACCGGGGAGCTGTTTTTT	CASSMRGKVSTGELFF